These 14 T cell receptor beta chains were all obtained from the same sample, sequenced in a study of shared T cell receptors in the human thymus. The data were produced by immunoSEQ multiplex PCR, yet TCRdb's version contains in-frame clones alone and is incomplete. This table has hundreds of thousands of clones, 80% to 90% appearing once. The same data also contributed to another study, on human thymus T cells.

Sequencing was carried out using thymocytes. The source is a boy under two years old with a congenital heart defect.

The chain carries TRBV5-1 and TRBJ2-1; D uncertain. The CDR3 consists of 15 residues. Germline CDR1 reads SGHRS; CDR2 reads YFSETQ. With 0 bases removed from V and 0 bases from J, the gap between germline ends came to 7 bases. CDR3 loop: CASSLDYISYNEQFF. DNA for the CDR3: TGCGCCAGCAGCTTGGACTACATCTCCTACAATGAGCAGTTCTTC.

This chain uses TRBV14 with TRBJ2-5; TRBD1 aligns across 8 bases. V dropped 5 bases and J dropped 4; count of bases not matched to a gene: 6. The CDR3 length is 14 residues. Germline loops: CDR1 SGHDN, CDR2 FVKESK. The CDR3 protein is CASSDRQGSETQYF. The CDR3 DNA reads as TGTGCCAGCAGCGACCGACAGGGGTCAGAGACCCAGTACTTC.

V is TRBV28 and J is TRBJ1-2, with TRBD1 matching 10 bases. The junction had 18 bases not matched to a gene; V was cut back by 6 bases and J by 5 bases. This CDR3 has 18 amino acids. The germline CDR1 and CDR2 sequences are MDHEN and SYDVKM. The CDR3 sequence: CASRPGRTGTGVRYGYTF. CDR3 nucleotides: TGTGCCAGCAGACCCGGCAGAACAGGGACAGGGGTTCGGTATGGCTACACCTTC.

The chain uses TRBV19 and TRBJ2-1; D ambiguous. The length of the CDR3 is 14 residues. V dropped 5 bases and J dropped 3 bases, with 11 bases sitting between them. Looked up from germline, CDR1 is LNHDA and CDR2 is SQIVND (reference sequence). The chain's CDR3 is CASSAGSHYNEQFF. In DNA, the CDR3 is TGTGCCAGTAGTGCCGGGTCCCACTACAATGAGCAGTTCTTC. Variable domain in full (rest from reference TRBV19 and TRBJ2-1): DGGITQSPKYLFRKEGQNVTLSCEQNLNHDAMYWYRQDPGQGLRLIYYSQIVNDFQKGDIAEGYSVSREKKESFPLTVTSAQKNPTAFYLCASSAGSHYNEQFFGPGTRLTVL.

V and J are TRBV13 and TRBJ2-1, with 9 bases identical to TRBD1. J gave up 5 bases and V 5 bases, and 34 bases lay outside the gene matches. Germline V gene lookup returns CDR1 PRHDT and CDR2 FYEKMQ (reference sequence). CDR3 length equals 24 residues. CDR3 DNA: TGTGCCAGCAGCCTCCCTATAGGACAGGGGATTCGAGGGAGGGCCGATGAGTCTGACAATGAGCAGTTCTTC. Its translation: CASSLPIGQGIRGRADESDNEQFF.

This chain links TRBV19 with TRBJ2-3, with a tentative D call TRBD2 (5 bases). Germline CDR1 is LNHDA and CDR2 is SQIVND (reference sequence). The V gene lost 2 bases and the J gene lost 0 bases, with 15 bases spanning the gap. This CDR3 is 17 amino acids long. The CDR3 DNA reads as TGTGCCAGTAGTATACTATCAGGCGGGCCTAGCACAGATACGCAGTATTTT. This encodes CASSILSGGPSTDTQYF.

In its sample, this clone was seen a few times. The chain combines TRBV7-8 with TRBJ1-2; TRBD1 agrees at 8 bases. V lost 5 bases to trimming and J lost 3 bases; unmatched junction nucleotides: 14. Germline V gene sequence: CDR1 SGHVS, CDR2 FQNEAQ. CDR3 length equals 17 residues. The CDR3 coding sequence is TGTGCCAGCAGCAAGGGACAGGAGGACCAACAGTACTATGGCTACACCTTC. Its protein product is CASSKGQEDQQYYGYTF.

The rearrangement uses TRBV4-1 and TRBJ2-7; TRBD2 matches at 8 bases. The CDR3 sequence is 15 residues long. V lost 5 bases to trimming and J lost 0 bases; unmatched junction nucleotides: 6. The germline V gene has CDR1 MGHRA and CDR2 YSYEKL. For the CDR3, the DNA is TGCGCCAGCAGCAACAGCGGGAGCCCCTCCTACGAGCAGTACTTC. Translated, it gives CASSNSGSPSYEQYF.

The rearrangement uses TRBV9 and TRBJ2-3; a weak D match, TRBD2 (5 bases). The germline V and J ends were trimmed by 3 bases and 2 bases, with 13 bases remaining between them. Germline CDR1 is SGDLS and CDR2 is YYNGEE. There are 15 residues in the CDR3. The CDR3 reads CASSGRTGFTDTQYF. In DNA form, the CDR3 reads TGTGCCAGCAGCGGCCGGACTGGATTCACAGATACGCAGTATTTT.

The V call is TRBV28, the J call TRBJ2-1; the match to TRBD1 covers 9 bases. Germline V gene lookup returns CDR1 MDHEN and CDR2 SYDVKM. This CDR3 is built from 15 residues. V shed 5 bases, J shed 9 bases, and the junction held 11 bases outside the gene matches. CDR3 sequence: CASSQGQGGVCEQFF. CDR3 nucleotide sequence: TGTGCCAGCAGTCAGGGACAGGGAGGGGTGTGTGAGCAGTTCTTC.

In DNA form, the CDR3 reads TGTGCCAGCAGCCCTCGGGGGGGGACAGGGTGGAAAGAGCAGTACTTC. It is translated as CASSPRGGTGWKEQYF. This chain joins TRBV7-2 and TRBJ2-7; possibly TRBD1 for D (9 bases). CDR1 and CDR2 (germline): SGHTA, FQGNSA. The CDR3 runs 16 residues. Trimming shortened V by 5 bases and J by 7 bases, and 24 bases separated the two germline ends.

The V gene is TRBV11-2, the J gene TRBJ2-2; no clear D gene. This CDR3 is 13 amino acids long. Per germline, CDR1 SGHAT and CDR2 FQNNGV. V was pared by 5 bases and J by 9 bases, with 13 bases between. CDR3 sequence reads: CASSLGVSRELFF. CDR3 sequence (DNA): TGTGCCAGCAGCCTCGGAGTCAGCAGGGAGCTGTTTTTT.

The genes are TRBV7-9 and TRBJ2-1; a weak D match, TRBD2 (6 bases). Trimming left V 1 base short and J 3 bases short, with 7 bases between. CDR1 is SEHNR and CDR2 is FQNEAQ in the germline V gene (reference sequence). This CDR3 comprises 14 residues. The CDR3 sequence is CASSLGRDYNEQFF. The CDR3 nucleotides read TGTGCCAGCAGCTTAGGGAGGGACTACAATGAGCAGTTCTTC.

This clone was recorded only once. V is TRBV5-1 and J is TRBJ1-4, with unresolved D. Deletions cut 3 bases from V and 3 bases from J, with 15 bases between. The germline V gene encodes CDR1 SGHRS and CDR2 YFSETQ. There are 16 residues in the CDR3. For the CDR3, the DNA is TGCGCCAGCAGCTATAGACCCGGGGAGGCTAATGAAAAACTGTTTTTT. Translation: CASSYRPGEANEKLFF.